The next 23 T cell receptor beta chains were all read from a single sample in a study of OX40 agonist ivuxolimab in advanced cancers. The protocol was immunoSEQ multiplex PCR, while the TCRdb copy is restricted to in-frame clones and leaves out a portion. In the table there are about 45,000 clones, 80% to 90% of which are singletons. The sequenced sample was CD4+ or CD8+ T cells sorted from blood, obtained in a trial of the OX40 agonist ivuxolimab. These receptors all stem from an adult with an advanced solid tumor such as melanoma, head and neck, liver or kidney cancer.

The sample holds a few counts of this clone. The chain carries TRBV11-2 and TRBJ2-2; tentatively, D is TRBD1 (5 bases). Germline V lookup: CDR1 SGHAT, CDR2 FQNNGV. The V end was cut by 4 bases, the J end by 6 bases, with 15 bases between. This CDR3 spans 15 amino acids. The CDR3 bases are TGTGCCAGCAGCTCAAGGGGTCCGACCGCCGGGGAGCTGTTTTTT. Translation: CASSSRGPTAGELFF.

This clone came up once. CDR3 protein: CATSSVVTGGTEAFF. Written as DNA, the CDR3 is TGTGCCACCAGCAGCGTGGTGACAGGGGGCACTGAAGCTTTCTTT. This chain uses TRBV15 with TRBJ1-1; the match to TRBD1 covers 9 bases. This CDR3 region has 15 residues. CDR1 is LNHNV, CDR2 YYDKDF, per germline (reference sequence). V shed 3 bases, J shed 4 bases, and the junction held 6 bases outside the gene matches.

The CDR3 protein is CASSLEGTGAGEKLFF. CDR3 sequence (DNA): TGTGCCAGCAGCTTGGAGGGCACAGGGGCAGGTGAAAAACTGTTTTTT. V usage is TRBV5-5 and J usage is TRBJ1-4; 7 nucleotides align to TRBD1. The trim removed 0 bases at V and 7 bases at J, leaving 9 bases unmatched. The germline V gene encodes CDR1 SGHKS and CDR2 YYEKEE (reference sequence). The CDR3 is 16 amino acids.

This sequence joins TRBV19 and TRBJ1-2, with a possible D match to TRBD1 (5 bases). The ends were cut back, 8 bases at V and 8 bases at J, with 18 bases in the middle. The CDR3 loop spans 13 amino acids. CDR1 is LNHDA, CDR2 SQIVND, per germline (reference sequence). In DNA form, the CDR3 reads TGTGCCAGTGGCTGGGACCGGGAGATCGGCTACACCTTC. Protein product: CASGWDREIGYTF.

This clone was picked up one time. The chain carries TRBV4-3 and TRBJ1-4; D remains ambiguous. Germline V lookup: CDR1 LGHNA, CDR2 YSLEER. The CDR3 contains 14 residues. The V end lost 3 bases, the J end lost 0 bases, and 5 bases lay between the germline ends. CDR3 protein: CASSQTSTNEKLFF. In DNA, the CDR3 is TGCGCCAGCAGCCAGACTTCAACTAATGAAAAACTGTTTTTT.

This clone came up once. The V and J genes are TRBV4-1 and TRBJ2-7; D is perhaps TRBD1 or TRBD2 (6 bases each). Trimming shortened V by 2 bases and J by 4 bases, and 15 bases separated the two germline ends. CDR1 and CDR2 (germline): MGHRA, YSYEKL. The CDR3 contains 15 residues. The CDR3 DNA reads TGCGCCAGCAGCCAACCTGGGGCGGGACATTACGAGCAGTACTTC. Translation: CASSQPGAGHYEQYF.

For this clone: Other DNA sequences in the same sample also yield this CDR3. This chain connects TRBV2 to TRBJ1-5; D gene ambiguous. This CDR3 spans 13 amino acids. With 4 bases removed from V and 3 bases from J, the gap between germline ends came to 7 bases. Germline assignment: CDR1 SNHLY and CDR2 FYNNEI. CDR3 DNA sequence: TGTGCCAGCAGTGCGGGGATCAATCAGCCCCAGCATTTT. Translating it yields CASSAGINQPQHF.

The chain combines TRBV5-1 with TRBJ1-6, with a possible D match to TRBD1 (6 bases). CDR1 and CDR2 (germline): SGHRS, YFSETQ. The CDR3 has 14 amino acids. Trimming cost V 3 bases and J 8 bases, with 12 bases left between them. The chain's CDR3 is CASSSGDPDSPLHF. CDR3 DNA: TGCGCCAGCAGCTCAGGGGATCCGGATTCACCCCTCCACTTT.

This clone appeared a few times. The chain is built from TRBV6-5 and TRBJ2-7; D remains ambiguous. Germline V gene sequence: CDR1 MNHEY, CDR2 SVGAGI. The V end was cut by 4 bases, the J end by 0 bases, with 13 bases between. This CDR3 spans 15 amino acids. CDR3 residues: CASSSVGVGSYEQYF. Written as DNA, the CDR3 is TGTGCCAGCAGTTCCGTTGGGGTTGGCTCCTACGAGCAGTACTTC.

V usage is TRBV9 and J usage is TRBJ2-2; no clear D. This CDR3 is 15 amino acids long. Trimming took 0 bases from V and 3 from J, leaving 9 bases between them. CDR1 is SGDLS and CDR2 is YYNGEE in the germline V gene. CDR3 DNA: TGTGCCAGCAGCGTAGGGGTTTCGGACACCGGGGAGCTGTTTTTT. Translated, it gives CASSVGVSDTGELFF.

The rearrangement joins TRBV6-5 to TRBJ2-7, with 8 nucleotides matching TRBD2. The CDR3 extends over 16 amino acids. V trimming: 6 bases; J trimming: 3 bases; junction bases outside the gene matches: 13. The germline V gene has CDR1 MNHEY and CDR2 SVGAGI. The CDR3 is CASSYAPAGESYEQYF. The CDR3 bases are TGTGCCAGCAGCTACGCCCCAGCGGGAGAGAGCTACGAGCAGTACTTC.

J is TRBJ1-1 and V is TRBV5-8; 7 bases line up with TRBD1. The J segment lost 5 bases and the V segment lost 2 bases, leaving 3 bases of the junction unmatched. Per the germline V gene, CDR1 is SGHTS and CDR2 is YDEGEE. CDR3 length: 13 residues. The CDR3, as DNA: TGTGCCAGCAGCTTCAGGGGGTGGACTGAAGCTTTCTTT. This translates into CASSFRGWTEAFF.

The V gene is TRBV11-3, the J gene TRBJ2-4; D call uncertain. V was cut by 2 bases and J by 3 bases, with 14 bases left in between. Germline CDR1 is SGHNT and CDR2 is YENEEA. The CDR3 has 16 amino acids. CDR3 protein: CASSLKGRQDKNIQYF. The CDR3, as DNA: TGTGCCAGCAGCTTAAAAGGTCGGCAGGACAAAAACATTCAGTACTTC.

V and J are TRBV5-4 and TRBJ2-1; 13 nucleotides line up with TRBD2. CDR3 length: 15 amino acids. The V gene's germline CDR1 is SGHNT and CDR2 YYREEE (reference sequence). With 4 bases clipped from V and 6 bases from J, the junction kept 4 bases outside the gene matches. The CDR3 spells CASSRGTSGINEQFF. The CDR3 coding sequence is TGTGCCAGCAGCCGGGGGACTAGCGGGATCAATGAGCAGTTCTTC.

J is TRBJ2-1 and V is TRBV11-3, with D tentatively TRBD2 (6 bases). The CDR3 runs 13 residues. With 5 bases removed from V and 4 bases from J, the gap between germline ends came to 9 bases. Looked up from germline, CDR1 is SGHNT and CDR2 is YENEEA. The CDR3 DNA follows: TGTGCCAGCAGCCGTGGGGGGTACAATGAGCAGTTCTTC. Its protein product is CASSRGGYNEQFF.

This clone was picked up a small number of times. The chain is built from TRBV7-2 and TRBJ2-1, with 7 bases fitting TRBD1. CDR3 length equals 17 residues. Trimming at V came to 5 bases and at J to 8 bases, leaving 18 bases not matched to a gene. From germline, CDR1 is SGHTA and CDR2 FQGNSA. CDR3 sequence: CASSPPLGQPRLHEQFF. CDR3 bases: TGTGCCAGCAGCCCTCCGTTGGGACAGCCGAGGTTGCATGAGCAGTTCTTC.

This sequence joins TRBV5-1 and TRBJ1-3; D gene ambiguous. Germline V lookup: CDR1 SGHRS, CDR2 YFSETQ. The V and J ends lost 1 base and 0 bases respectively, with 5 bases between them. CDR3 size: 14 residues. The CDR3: CASSLPDSGNTIYF. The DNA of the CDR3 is TGCGCCAGCAGCTTGCCAGACTCTGGAAACACCATATATTTT.

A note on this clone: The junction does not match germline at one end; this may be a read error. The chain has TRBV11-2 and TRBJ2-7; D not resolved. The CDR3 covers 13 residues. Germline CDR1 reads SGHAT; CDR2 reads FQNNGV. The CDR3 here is CASSSPGSHEQYF. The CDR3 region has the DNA TGTGCCAGCAGCTCCCCCGGCTCCCACGAGCAGTACTTC.

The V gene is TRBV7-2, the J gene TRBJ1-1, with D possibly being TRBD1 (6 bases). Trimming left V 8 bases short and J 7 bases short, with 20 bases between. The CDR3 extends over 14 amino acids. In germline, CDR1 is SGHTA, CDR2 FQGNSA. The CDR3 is CASGTSRTAREAFF. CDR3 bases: TGTGCCAGCGGAACCTCGAGGACAGCCCGTGAAGCTTTCTTT.

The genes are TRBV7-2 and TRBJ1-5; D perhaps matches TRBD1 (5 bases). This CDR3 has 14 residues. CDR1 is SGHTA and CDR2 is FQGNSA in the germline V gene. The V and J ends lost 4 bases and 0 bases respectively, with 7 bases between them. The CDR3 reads CASSSGYSNQPQHF. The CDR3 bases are TGTGCCAGCAGCTCAGGGTATAGCAATCAGCCCCAGCATTTT.

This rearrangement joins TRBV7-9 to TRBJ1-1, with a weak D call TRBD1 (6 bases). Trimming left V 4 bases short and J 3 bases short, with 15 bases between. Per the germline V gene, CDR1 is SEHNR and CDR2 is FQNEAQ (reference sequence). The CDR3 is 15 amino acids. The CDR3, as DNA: TGTGCCAGCAGCTCGCCACAGGGTCGGGACACTGAAGCTTTCTTT. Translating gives CASSSPQGRDTEAFF.

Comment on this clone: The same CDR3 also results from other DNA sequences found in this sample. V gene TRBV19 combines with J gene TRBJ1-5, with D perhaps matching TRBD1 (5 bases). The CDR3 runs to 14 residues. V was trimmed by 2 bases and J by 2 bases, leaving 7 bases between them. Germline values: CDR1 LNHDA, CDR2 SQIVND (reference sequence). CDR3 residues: CASSILGGNQPQHF. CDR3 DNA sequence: TGTGCCAGTAGTATATTAGGGGGCAATCAGCCCCAGCATTTT.

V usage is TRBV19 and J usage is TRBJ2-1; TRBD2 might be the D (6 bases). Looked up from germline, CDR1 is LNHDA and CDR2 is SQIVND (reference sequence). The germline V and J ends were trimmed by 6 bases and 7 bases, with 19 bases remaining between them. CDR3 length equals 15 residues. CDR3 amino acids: CASRPPGGEWNEQFF. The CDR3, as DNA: TGTGCCAGTAGGCCCCCCGGGGGAGAATGGAATGAGCAGTTCTTC.